Below are 21 T cell receptor beta chains sequenced from a single sample in a study of Ad26.COV2.S vaccination and SARS-CoV-2 variants. Treatment meaning: around 19 received Ad26.COV2.S at low or high dose, single or two shots; several received placebo; per-sample allocation not given. Sample collection was performed on day 63 after the first vaccine or placebo injection. Data came from immunoSEQ multiplex PCR; TCRdb stores just in-frame clones and leaves some out. The sample records more than 400,000 clones, approximately 90% being singletons. This specimen was peripheral blood, taken in a trial of Ad26.COV2.S vaccine versus placebo. The receptors shown here come from a person between 18 and 65 years old who received the Ad26.COV2.S COVID-19 vaccine or a placebo.

The table lists this clone with a count of one. The J gene is TRBJ2-3, the V gene TRBV5-4; possibly TRBD2 for D (6 bases). The CDR3 covers 15 residues. With 4 bases removed from V and 3 bases from J, the gap between germline ends came to 15 bases. Germline loops: CDR1 SGHNT, CDR2 YYREEE (reference sequence). The CDR3 coding sequence is TGTGCCAGCAGCCGTTACGGGGGTGCAACAGATACGCAGTATTTT. Protein product: CASSRYGGATDTQYF.

The CDR3 reads CASSQKTSGHNEQFF. Here the CDR3 DNA reads TGTGCCAGCAGCCAAAAGACTAGCGGACACAATGAGCAGTTCTTC. The V and J genes are TRBV16 and TRBJ2-1; 9 bases line up with TRBD2. Germline V CDR1 and CDR2: KGHSY, FQNENV. The CDR3 loop spans 15 amino acids. V gave up 2 bases and J gave up 5 bases; unmatched junction bases: 4.

This clone was picked up a small number of times. The V and J genes are TRBV5-5 and TRBJ1-6, with D possibly matching TRBD1 (5 bases). The CDR3 runs 16 residues. Germline V gene sequence: CDR1 SGHKS, CDR2 YYEKEE (reference sequence). The germline V and J ends were trimmed by 0 bases and 10 bases, with 17 bases remaining between them. The CDR3 nucleotides read TGTGCCAGCAGCTTGGGCAACAGAGGGGTAAGCTCACCCCTCCACTTT. Translated: CASSLGNRGVSSPLHF.

V usage is TRBV28 and J usage is TRBJ1-1; 8 nucleotides agree with TRBD1. Germline CDR1 reads MDHEN; CDR2 reads SYDVKM. The CDR3 is 15 amino acids. V was clipped by 5 bases and J by 1 base; unmatched bases: 6. CDR3 in DNA: TGTGCCAGCAGTCCCATGACAGGGGCGAACACTGAAGCTTTCTTT. Protein product: CASSPMTGANTEAFF.

The chain employs TRBV9 and TRBJ2-3; the match to TRBD2 covers 13 bases. Losses at the gene ends were 4 bases for V and 4 bases for J; bases not matched to a gene: 6. The CDR3 sequence is 16 residues long. Germline loops: CDR1 SGDLS, CDR2 YYNGEE. The chain's CDR3 is CASSPTSGRVSDTQYF. The CDR3 nucleotides read TGTGCCAGCAGCCCAACTAGCGGGAGGGTTTCAGATACGCAGTATTTT.

The V call is TRBV7-2, the J call TRBJ1-5, with D perhaps matching TRBD1 (6 bases). The CDR3 totals 18 residues. Trimming took 5 bases from V and 0 from J, leaving 20 bases between them. Germline V gene data show CDR1 as SGHTA and CDR2 as FQGNSA. The DNA of the CDR3 is TGTGCCAGCAGCGACCAATTACGGACAGAATATAGCAATCAGCCCCAGCATTTT. It yields the protein CASSDQLRTEYSNQPQHF.

The chain combines TRBV7-9 with TRBJ2-3; D unclear. Trimming took off 3 bases at V and 2 bases at J, with 9 bases between the two ends. This CDR3 spans 14 amino acids. Germline assignment: CDR1 SEHNR and CDR2 FQNEAQ (reference sequence). The CDR3 loop reads CASSFDRITDTQYF. Written as DNA, the CDR3 is TGTGCCAGCAGCTTCGACCGAATCACAGATACGCAGTATTTT.

J is TRBJ2-3 and V is TRBV7-2; 8 bases are a match to TRBD2. The length of the CDR3 is 15 residues. Trimming took 1 base from V and 4 from J; bases not matched to a gene: 4. Per the germline V gene, CDR1 is SGHTA and CDR2 is FQGNSA. CDR3 protein: CASSLGGLEADTQYF. The CDR3 bases are TGTGCCAGCAGCTTAGGGGGACTAGAAGCAGATACGCAGTATTTT.

V gene TRBV7-2 combines with J gene TRBJ2-2; no definite D call. There are 17 residues in the CDR3. V was trimmed by 2 bases and J by 1 base, leaving 14 bases between them. Germline V gives CDR1 SGHTA, CDR2 FQGNSA. The CDR3 is CASSLYAIAENTGELFF. CDR3 sequence (DNA): TGTGCCAGCAGCTTATACGCCATAGCTGAGAACACCGGGGAGCTGTTTTTT.

V and J are TRBV19 and TRBJ1-1, with TRBD1 as a possible D gene (5 bases). Germline V gene sequence: CDR1 LNHDA, CDR2 SQIVND (reference sequence). Deletions cut 8 bases from V and 5 bases from J, with 27 bases between. The length of the CDR3 is 17 residues. The CDR3 nucleotides read TGTGCCAGTCTCCAGGGTTTAAGGTCCCCTGGGGGTACTGAAGCTTTCTTT. It specifies CASLQGLRSPGGTEAFF.

As concerns this clone: The identical CDR3 is also encoded by other nucleotide sequences in the sample. The gene calls are TRBV19 and TRBJ1-5; 8 nucleotides align to TRBD1. J lost 2 bases, V lost 3 bases, and 6 bases had no gene match. This CDR3 has 16 residues. The V gene's germline CDR1 is LNHDA and CDR2 SQIVND (reference sequence). CDR3 nucleotide sequence: TGTGCCAGTAGTATTTTGGCAGGGGGCCGCAATCAGCCCCAGCATTTT. Protein product: CASSILAGGRNQPQHF. The complete variable domain, with remaining parts taken from reference TRBV19 and TRBJ1-5, reads DGGITQSPKYLFRKEGQNVTLSCEQNLNHDAMYWYRQDPGQGLRLIYYSQIVNDFQKGDIAEGYSVSREKKESFPLTVTSAQKNPTAFYLCASSILAGGRNQPQHFGDGTRLSIL.

This CDR3 reads CASMTGPGANVLTF. In nucleotides, the CDR3 is TGTGCCAGTATGACAGGGCCTGGGGCCAACGTCCTGACTTTC. V is TRBV19 and J is TRBJ2-6; TRBD1 matches 7 bases. After removal of 7 bases from V and 2 bases from J, the junction contained 2 bases not matched to a gene. CDR1 and CDR2 (germline): LNHDA, SQIVND (reference sequence). The CDR3 is 14 amino acids.

The gene calls are TRBV6-6 and TRBJ2-7, with a possible D match to TRBD1 (6 bases). Germline lookup yields CDR1 MNHNY and CDR2 SVGAGI (reference sequence). V lost 10 bases to trimming and J lost 6 bases, with 22 bases between them. The CDR3 covers 14 residues. The CDR3 DNA reads as TGTGCCAAAAAACGACAGGCCGAGGCGGGCGAGCAGTACTTC. This codes for CAKKRQAEAGEQYF.

This clone was seen a single time. The rearrangement joins TRBV4-1 to TRBJ1-5; maybe TRBD1 (5 bases). The CDR3 is made up of 17 amino acids. CDR1 is MGHRA, CDR2 YSYEKL, per germline. Trimming shortened V by 1 base and J by 2 bases, and 15 bases separated the two germline ends. CDR3 sequence: CASSQVTPLGGNQPQHF. The CDR3, as DNA: TGCGCCAGCAGCCAAGTGACGCCTTTGGGGGGCAATCAGCCCCAGCATTTT.

Only one count was recorded for this clone. J is TRBJ1-2 and V is TRBV30; 9 bases align to TRBD1. Germline lookup yields CDR1 GTSNPN and CDR2 SVGIG (reference sequence). The length of the CDR3 is 12 residues. V was clipped by 2 bases and J by 12 bases; unmatched bases: 7. CDR3 loop: CAWSKGQGVHTF. The DNA for the CDR3 is TGTGCCTGGAGTAAGGGACAGGGAGTCCACACCTTC.

The V call is TRBV15, the J call TRBJ1-6; D remains ambiguous. V dropped 4 bases and J dropped 7 bases, with 11 bases sitting between them. The CDR3 runs 14 residues. Germline V gives CDR1 LNHNV, CDR2 YYDKDF (reference sequence). The CDR3 is CATSTKVFNSPLHF. The CDR3 DNA follows: TGTGCCACCAGCACGAAGGTATTCAATTCACCCCTCCACTTT.

The DNA for the CDR3 is TGTGCCAGCAGTTACGGGCCCTCCACTGAAGCTTTCTTT. Translated: CASSYGPSTEAFF. The gene calls are TRBV6-6 and TRBJ1-1; D is undetermined. The V gene's germline CDR1 is MNHNY and CDR2 SVGAGI (reference sequence). The CDR3 loop spans 13 amino acids. V lost 2 bases and J 4 bases, leaving 8 bases between the germline ends.

This rearrangement joins TRBV9 to TRBJ1-6; 8 bases agree with TRBD1. V was pared by 3 bases and J by 0 bases, with 2 bases of the junction left unmatched. The germline CDR1 and CDR2 sequences are SGDLS and YYNGEE. The CDR3 is 16 residues long. The CDR3 spells CASSAGQGSYNSPLHF. In DNA, the CDR3 is TGTGCCAGCAGCGCAGGACAGGGCTCCTATAATTCACCCCTCCACTTT.

The rearrangement joins TRBV5-6 to TRBJ1-4; possibly TRBD1 for D (6 bases). The ends were cut back, 1 base at V and 8 bases at J, with 15 bases in the middle. Germline values: CDR1 SGHDT, CDR2 YYEEEE. The CDR3 sequence is 15 residues long. The CDR3: CASSLFGGSGEKLFF. DNA of the CDR3: TGTGCCAGCAGCTTGTTCGGGGGCTCAGGGGAAAAACTGTTTTTT.

The gene calls are TRBV18 and TRBJ1-5, with 8 bases aligning to TRBD1. CDR1 and CDR2 (germline): KGHSH, LQKENI. V lost 4 bases, J lost 5 bases, and 10 bases stayed unmatched. The CDR3 consists of 16 residues. CDR3: CASSRLPGQGDQPQHF. CDR3 nucleotides: TGTGCCAGCTCACGTCTTCCAGGACAGGGTGATCAGCCCCAGCATTTT.

This rearrangement joins TRBV21-1 to TRBJ2-7; the D call TRBD1 from the table was never checked on the DNA. TRBV21-1 is a known pseudogene. The CDR3 runs to 14 residues. In nucleotides, the CDR3 is TGTGCCAGCACCAAAGACAGGGTCCCCTACGAGCAGTACTTC. Translation gives CASTKDRVPYEQYF.